A single sample gave rise to the 13 T cell receptor beta chains below, sequenced in a study of sequential checkpoint blockade in melanoma. The treatment is: randomized to nivolumab then ipilimumab (arm A) or the reverse (arm B). Using immunoSEQ multiplex PCR, the repertoire was profiled, and TCRdb retains in-frame clones only, with some absent. Of approximately 11,000 clones detected, about 80% appear once; the ten largest clones hold 50%. The sample in question was CD8+ T cells sorted from blood (inferred from file names), obtained from a patient given nivolumab and ipilimumab in sequence. These receptors were collected from a human donor with melanoma.

The chain employs TRBV7-9 and TRBJ2-7, with TRBD1 identical over 9 bases. Germline-derived CDR1 and CDR2 are SEHNR and FQNEAQ (reference sequence). The CDR3 sequence is 15 residues long. V trimming: 5 bases; J trimming: 4 bases; junction bases outside the gene matches: 9. In nucleotides, the CDR3 is TGTGCCAGCAGCCTAGGACAGGGGCGGTTTTACGAGCAGTACTTC. Encoded protein: CASSLGQGRFYEQYF.

This chain joins TRBV5-6 and TRBJ2-7; TRBD1 aligns across 7 bases. The CDR3 runs 15 residues. J lost 0 bases, V lost 3 bases, and 6 bases had no gene match. Germline CDR1 SGHDT, CDR2 YYEEEE. The CDR3 protein is CASSSDRSGSYEQYF. CDR3 nucleotide sequence: TGTGCCAGCAGCTCGGACAGGTCAGGCTCCTACGAGCAGTACTTC.

J is TRBJ1-1 and V is TRBV5-8, with D unclear. The CDR3 spans 16 residues. Germline CDR1 and CDR2: SGHTS and YDEGEE. V dropped 3 bases and J dropped 11 bases, with 26 bases sitting between them. CDR3 coding DNA: TGTGCCAGCAGCTCCCGGGCGGGGTATCCCTTACCGGGGGCTTTCTTT. Amino acid sequence: CASSSRAGYPLPGAFF.

This sequence joins TRBV21-1 and TRBJ1-5; the DNA was not used to check the table's D call, TRBD1. TRBV21-1 is a pseudogene locus. There are 16 residues in the CDR3. Here the CDR3 DNA reads TGTGCCAGCAGCAAAGAGGGGACAGGGTATTGCCAGCCCCAGCATTTT. Amino acids: CASSKEGTGYCQPQHF.

This chain joins TRBV2 and TRBJ2-7; 9 positions agree with TRBD1. Germline V CDR1 and CDR2: SNHLY, FYNNEI. This CDR3 region has 15 residues. The V segment lost 6 bases and the J segment 5 bases; nucleotides outside the gene matches: 11. CDR3 in DNA: TGTGCCAGCAGGCCCGGGACAGGGAGGGTCCACGAGCAGTACTTC. Its protein is CASRPGTGRVHEQYF.

This clone was counted once. This specimen includes other DNA sequences encoding the same CDR3. The chain combines TRBV4-2 with TRBJ1-4; D is ambiguous. The germline V gene encodes CDR1 LGHNA and CDR2 YNFKEQ. This CDR3 contains 15 residues. The V gene lost 0 bases and the J gene lost 0 bases, with 5 bases spanning the gap. CDR3: CASSQEGATNEKLFF. CDR3 nucleotides: TGTGCCAGCAGCCAAGAGGGCGCAACTAATGAAAAACTGTTTTTT.

V is TRBV2 and J is TRBJ2-5, with D maybe TRBD2 (5 bases). The DNA end is more similar to TRBJ2-7, so the J call may be wrong. Germline V gene data show CDR1 as SNHLY and CDR2 as FYNNEI. CDR3 length equals 12 residues. The CDR3 coding sequence is TGTGCCAGCATTGGGGAGTCCTACGAGCAGTACTTC. It specifies CASIGESYEQYF.

The V call is TRBV21-1, the J call TRBJ1-4; the listed D gene, TRBD1, was not tested against the DNA. TRBV21-1 is deemed a pseudogene. The CDR3 is made up of 16 amino acids. The CDR3 bases are TGTGCCAGCACCCTAAGGGGTCAGGCAACTAATGAAAAACTGTTTTTT. Its protein is CASTLRGQATNEKLFF.

The chain uses TRBV28 and TRBJ1-4, with D uncertain. Trimming took 3 bases from V and 4 from J, leaving 6 bases between them. The germline V gene has CDR1 MDHEN and CDR2 SYDVKM. The CDR3 totals 13 residues. The CDR3 here is CASSFSFNEKLFF. As DNA, the CDR3 is TGTGCCAGCAGTTTCTCCTTTAATGAAAAACTGTTTTTT.

The chain joins TRBV4-2 to TRBJ2-7, with a possible D match to TRBD1 (6 bases). CDR3 length: 15 residues. Trimming cost V 5 bases and J 5 bases, with 19 bases left between them. Germline V gene sequence: CDR1 LGHNA, CDR2 YNFKEQ. The CDR3, as DNA: TGTGCCAGCAGCTCCGTATGGGCCAAGGGGGACGAGCAGTACTTC. Encoded protein: CASSSVWAKGDEQYF.

The rearrangement links TRBV2 to TRBJ2-5, with D possibly being TRBD1 (5 bases). The end of the DNA is better explained by TRBJ2-7, so the J call may be wrong. This CDR3 has 13 amino acids. CDR1 SNHLY and CDR2 FYNNEI come from the germline V gene. DNA of the CDR3: TGTGCCCAGGTTCGGCAGGGCTCCTACGAGCAGTACTTC. Its protein is CAQVRQGSYEQYF.

The table lists this clone with a few counts. It differs at one base from a far larger clone, so likely a read error. Other DNA variants within this sample encode the same CDR3. The CDR3 sequence is CASSYSTITGMGTEAFF. CDR3 nucleotide sequence: TGTGCCAGCAGCTACTCGACTATAACTGGGATGGGCACTGAAGCTTTCTTT. V gene TRBV5-8 combines with J gene TRBJ1-1; D unclear. CDR3 size: 17 residues. Germline lookup yields CDR1 SGHTS and CDR2 YDEGEE. Trimming left V 3 bases short and J 4 bases short, with 22 bases between.

The chain carries TRBV13 and TRBJ2-1, with 7 bases identical to TRBD2. After removal of 8 bases from V and 4 bases from J, the junction contained 8 bases not matched to a gene. The CDR3 runs to 14 residues. Germline V gene sequence: CDR1 PRHDT, CDR2 FYEKMQ (reference sequence). CDR3 nucleotide sequence: TGTGCCAGCCAAACGCGGGGGAGTTACAATGAGCAGTTCTTC. As protein: CASQTRGSYNEQFF.